The sequence of this T cell receptor beta chain was determined in a study of control samples from healthy donors and cancer patients. Clones were sequenced by immunoSEQ multiplex PCR, and TCRdb holds only the in-frame ones, with some missing. Of 65,000 to 95,000 clones listed, 87% are singletons. This CDR3 has 15 residues. V was shortened by 2 bases and J by 7 bases, with 12 bases between the two germline ends. Germline CDR1 reads MNHEY; CDR2 reads SMNVEV (reference sequence). The sequence was obtained from a man aged 45-60 years in good health. The chain joins TRBV27 to TRBJ1-6, with D unclear. Sequencing was done on a sample of blood. DNA of the CDR3: TGTGCCAGCAGTTTACGAGCAGCTGGGAATTCACCCCTCCACTTT. Translating gives CASSLRAAGNSPLHF.